These 31 T cell receptor beta chains came from one sample sequenced in a study of response to subunit inactivated influenza vaccine. TCRdb analysed the RT-PCR reads with MiXCR anew, one entry per CDR3 protein. The repertoire holds roughly 700,000 distinct CDR3 sequences, approximately 15% seen once, with approximately 7% in the top ten. This specimen consisted of PBMCs from blood, obtained 14 to 15 days before vaccination. The receptor set was obtained from a man in his fifties or sixties who received an inactivated influenza vaccine.

This clonotype was seen ten or more times. One end of the junction is discordant with germline, which a read error may explain. V usage is TRBV7-2 and J usage is TRBJ2-3; a weak D match, TRBD1 (5 bases). The length of the CDR3 is 14 residues. In germline, CDR1 is SGHTA, CDR2 FQGNSA. This chain's CDR3 is CASSLAPGPDTQYF. DNA for the CDR3: TGCGCCAGCAGCTTGGCCCCAGGGCCGGATACGCAGTATTTT. The full variable domain, with the rest looked up from reference TRBV7-2 and TRBJ2-3, is GAGVSQSPSNKVTEKGKDVELRCDPISGHTALYWYRQSLGQGLEFLIYFQGNSAPDKSGLPSDRFSAERTGGSVSTLTIQRTQQEDSAVYLCASSLAPGPDTQYFGPGTRLTVL.

This clonotype was counted at least ten times. This sequence joins TRBV12-3 or TRBV12-4 and TRBJ2-2, with 9 bases aligning to TRBD2. This CDR3 has 18 amino acids. V was pared by 7 bases and J by 0 bases, with 12 bases of the junction left unmatched. The chain's CDR3 is CASTLGGSGSANTGELFF. The CDR3 nucleotides are TGTGCCAGCACCCTAGGGGGTAGCGGGAGCGCGAACACCGGGGAGCTGTTTTTT.

This clonotype was seen a few times. This chain connects TRBV7-2 to TRBJ2-1; 9 bases map to TRBD1. This CDR3 comprises 16 residues. Germline values: CDR1 SGHTA, CDR2 FQGNSA. Trimming at V came to 5 bases and at J to 5 bases, leaving 10 bases not matched to a gene. DNA for the CDR3: TGTGCCAGCAGCCCACCCCACAGGGGGCGAAACAATGAGCAGTTCTTC. Encoded protein: CASSPPHRGRNNEQFF.

The genes are TRBV6-1 and TRBJ2-1; the D gene is possibly TRBD2 (6 bases). This CDR3 comprises 14 residues. Germline values: CDR1 MNHNS, CDR2 SASEGT. The V and J ends lost 7 bases and 2 bases respectively, with 12 bases between them. The CDR3 sequence: CASKTWTTYNEQFF. The CDR3 nucleotides are TGTGCCAGCAAGACCTGGACTACCTACAATGAGCAGTTCTTC.

This clonotype was observed at least ten times. The chain employs TRBV25-1 and TRBJ1-4; perhaps TRBD1 as D (5 bases). Germline CDR1 and CDR2: MGHDK and SYGVNS. The CDR3 has 14 amino acids. Trimming pared 8 bases from V and 0 bases from J, leaving 10 bases between. CDR3 sequence: CASAEGTTNEKLFF. In nucleotides, the CDR3 is TGTGCCAGCGCCGAGGGGACAACTAATGAAAAACTGTTTTTT.

V is TRBV7-9 and J is TRBJ1-4; TRBD1 matches at 7 bases. With V trimmed by 5 bases and J by 1 base, 4 bases remained unmatched. This CDR3 contains 15 residues. Germline V gene lookup returns CDR1 SEHNR and CDR2 FQNEAQ (reference sequence). CDR3 coding DNA: TGTGCCAGCAGCACGCGGACAGGAACTAATGAAAAACTGTTTTTT. Protein sequence: CASSTRTGTNEKLFF.

There are a few counts of this clonotype. This rearrangement joins TRBV4-1 to TRBJ1-3; D is ambiguous. V was pared by 1 base and J by 0 bases, with 13 bases between. The CDR3 consists of 17 residues. Germline V gene lookup returns CDR1 MGHRA and CDR2 YSYEKL. CDR3 amino acids: CASSQGGRRNSGNTIYF. CDR3 nucleotides: TGCGCCAGCAGCCAAGGAGGTCGGCGAAACTCTGGAAACACCATATATTTT.

The rearrangement joins TRBV7-6 to TRBJ2-7, with 15 bases identical to TRBD2. After removal of 5 bases from V and 4 bases from J, the junction contained 12 bases not matched to a gene. The CDR3 has 18 amino acids. The germline V gene has CDR1 SGHVS and CDR2 FNYEAQ. The CDR3 here is CASSTSGTSGGNLYEQYF. Here the CDR3 DNA reads TGTGCCAGCAGCACCTCTGGGACTAGCGGGGGGAATCTTTACGAGCAGTACTTC.

In this sample, this clonotype turned up a few times. The V gene is TRBV4-2, the J gene TRBJ1-5; D is unresolved. Germline V lookup: CDR1 LGHNA, CDR2 YNFKEQ. With 1 base removed from V and 1 base from J, the gap between germline ends came to 11 bases. The CDR3 is 16 amino acids. The CDR3 region is CASSQASYASNQPQHF. In DNA, the CDR3 is TGTGCCAGCAGCCAAGCTTCGTACGCGAGCAATCAGCCCCAGCATTTT.

This clonotype came up a few times. The V call is TRBV2, the J call TRBJ1-5; D remains unclear. The germline CDR1 and CDR2 sequences are SNHLY and FYNNEI. Deletions cut 5 bases from V and 0 bases from J, with 8 bases between. CDR3 size: 14 residues. Written as DNA, the CDR3 is TGTGCCAGCAGTACTGGACTTAGCAATCAGCCCCAGCATTTT. Translation gives CASSTGLSNQPQHF.

This clonotype was found a few times. The rearrangement links TRBV12-3 or TRBV12-4 to TRBJ2-3; D possibly corresponds to TRBD2 (6 bases). This CDR3 has 13 residues. The V gene lost 6 bases and the J gene lost 6 bases, with 13 bases spanning the gap. This CDR3 reads CASRLLSGDTQYF. The CDR3 DNA sequence: TGTGCCAGCAGACTTCTCAGCGGGGATACGCAGTATTTT.

This clonotype was found many times. The chain couples TRBV10-3 to TRBJ2-7; 13 nucleotides agree with TRBD2. The V gene end was trimmed by 9 bases and the J gene end by 2 bases; junction bases not matched to a gene: 1. This CDR3 is 13 amino acids long. Germline CDR1 ENHRY, CDR2 SYGVKD. The CDR3 loop reads CAIGLAGAYEQYF. The CDR3 DNA follows: TGTGCCATTGGACTAGCGGGGGCCTACGAGCAGTACTTC.

This clonotype appeared a few times. The chain is built from TRBV7-3 and TRBJ2-1; 7 bases map to TRBD2. The CDR3 is 20 residues long. CDR1 SGHTA and CDR2 FQGTGA come from the germline V gene. After removal of 5 bases from V and 1 base from J, the junction contained 20 bases not matched to a gene. DNA of the CDR3: TGTGCCAGCAGCACGGGGACGGAAGATGGGAGGGCCATATCCTACAATGAGCAGTTCTTC. It specifies CASSTGTEDGRAISYNEQFF.

This clonotype has at least ten counts. The CDR3 nucleotides read TGCAGCGTTGAGGAACAGCGGACGAACACTGAAGCTTTCTTT. It specifies CSVEEQRTNTEAFF. The V and J genes are TRBV29-1 and TRBJ1-1; D unclear. Germline V gene data show CDR1 as SQVTM and CDR2 as ANQGSEA. The CDR3 has 14 residues. The V end was cut by 3 bases, the J end by 1 base, with 12 bases between.

Here the CDR3 DNA reads TGTGCCAGCAGCCTACCCGGGCGGGGGGAGCTGTTTTTT. Protein product: CASSLPGRGELFF. The chain couples TRBV7-8 to TRBJ2-2; D remains unclear. V lost 5 bases to trimming and J lost 8 bases, with 12 bases between them. The CDR3 is 13 amino acids. Per the germline V gene, CDR1 is SGHVS and CDR2 is FQNEAQ.

The chain combines TRBV24-1 with TRBJ2-1; 14 positions agree with TRBD2. Germline CDR1 is KGHDR and CDR2 is SFDVKD. Unmatched junction bases numbered 7, after V lost 4 bases and J lost 6 bases. CDR3 length equals 17 residues. The CDR3 nucleotides are TGTGCCACCAGTGACGCAAGACTAGCGGGAGGGTTCAATGAGCAGTTCTTC. This codes for CATSDARLAGGFNEQFF.

This chain uses TRBV29-1 with TRBJ2-7; D is tentatively TRBD1 or TRBD2 (5 bases each). CDR3 length equals 14 residues. The V gene's germline CDR1 is SQVTM and CDR2 ANQGSEA. V gave up 6 bases and J gave up 0 bases, with 15 bases separating them. CDR3 coding DNA: TGCAGCGTGATGGGGACCCAGAGCTCCTACGAGCAGTACTTC. Translated, it gives CSVMGTQSSYEQYF.

This sequence joins TRBV9 and TRBJ2-1, with 7 bases that match TRBD2. After removal of 6 bases from V and 8 bases from J, the junction contained 11 bases not matched to a gene. The CDR3 sequence is 14 residues long. CDR1 is SGDLS and CDR2 is YYNGEE in the germline V gene. CDR3 sequence: CASTSELAGDEQFF. In DNA, the CDR3 is TGTGCCAGCACATCCGAGTTGGCGGGAGATGAGCAGTTCTTC. Based on the CDR3 plus reference TRBV9 and TRBJ2-1, the full variable domain is DSGVTQTPKHLITATGQRVTLRCSPRSGDLSVYWYQQSLDQGLQFLIQYYNGEERAKGNILERFSAQQFPDLHSELNLSSLELGDSALYFCASTSELAGDEQFFGPGTRLTVL.

Notes on this clonotype: A junction end diverges from the germline sequence, so it may reflect a read error. The J gene is TRBJ2-1, the V gene TRBV20-1; 7 bases map to TRBD2. This CDR3 region has 15 residues. From germline, CDR1 is DFQATT and CDR2 SNEGSKA (reference sequence). Here the CDR3 reads CSARGLGSSYNEQFF. CDR3 nucleotide sequence: TGCAGTGCCAGAGGACTAGGTAGCTCCTACAATGAGCAGTTCTTC.

This clonotype has a count of ten or more. This chain uses TRBV5-1 with TRBJ2-1; D might be TRBD2 (6 bases). The CDR3 sequence is 13 residues long. Trimming took off 7 bases at V and 9 bases at J, with 17 bases between the two ends. The germline CDR1 and CDR2 sequences are SGHRS and YFSETQ. The CDR3 DNA follows: TGCGCCAGCCGGGAGTGGGACGACAGTGAGCAGTTCTTC. It is translated as CASREWDDSEQFF.

The rearrangement uses TRBV12-3 or TRBV12-4 and TRBJ1-2, with D maybe TRBD1 (6 bases). V was clipped by 1 base and J by 8 bases, with 20 bases between them. The CDR3 is made up of 16 amino acids. This CDR3 reads CASSLGSYVGGRGYTF. The CDR3 nucleotides read TGTGCCAGCAGTTTAGGATCGTACGTTGGGGGCCGGGGCTACACCTTC.

This clonotype turned up a few times. V and J are TRBV20-1 and TRBJ2-7; D is possibly TRBD1 or TRBD2 (5 bases each). Germline loops: CDR1 DFQATT, CDR2 SNEGSKA (reference sequence). V lost 4 bases to trimming and J lost 0 bases, with 7 bases between them. CDR3 length: 12 amino acids. The CDR3 DNA sequence: TGCAGTGCTATCGGGGCCTCCTACGAGCAGTACTTC. This codes for CSAIGASYEQYF.

This clonotype turned up a few times. This chain joins TRBV20-1 and TRBJ1-4; no clear D gene. CDR1 and CDR2 from the germline V gene are DFQATT and SNEGSKA (reference sequence). With 6 bases removed from V and 0 bases from J, the gap between germline ends came to 11 bases. The CDR3 is 14 amino acids. This chain's CDR3 is CSARRDATNEKLFF. Here the CDR3 DNA reads TGCAGTGCAAGGAGGGATGCAACTAATGAAAAACTGTTTTTT.

This clonotype was counted between two and nine times. This sequence joins TRBV7-2 and TRBJ1-1, with D possibly matching TRBD1 (5 bases). The CDR3 is 14 residues long. V was pared by 6 bases and J by 3 bases, with 14 bases between. CDR1 SGHTA and CDR2 FQGNSA come from the germline V gene. CDR3 sequence: CASRPGPGDTEAFF. For the CDR3, the DNA is TGTGCCAGCAGGCCCGGACCGGGGGACACTGAAGCTTTCTTT.

CDR3 residues: CSARGGSYNEQFF. The CDR3 nucleotides are TGCAGTGCTAGAGGGGGCAGCTACAATGAGCAGTTCTTC. This sequence joins TRBV20-1 and TRBJ2-1; D may be TRBD1 (5 bases). The V end was cut by 1 base, the J end by 3 bases, with 7 bases between. The CDR3 is 13 amino acids. Germline CDR1 DFQATT, CDR2 SNEGSKA (reference sequence).

The gene calls are TRBV28 and TRBJ2-1; D unresolved. V was clipped by 5 bases and J by 3 bases, with 14 bases between them. This CDR3 spans 15 amino acids. The germline gives CDR1 MDHEN, CDR2 SYDVKM. DNA of the CDR3: TGTGCCAGCAGTCTCCGAAGGGCTTTCTACAATGAGCAGTTCTTC. Protein: CASSLRRAFYNEQFF. The whole variable domain, remainder taken from reference TRBV28 and TRBJ2-1, is DVKVTQSSRYLVKRTGEKVFLECVQDMDHENMFWYRQDPGLGLRLIYFSYDVKMKEKGDIPEGYSVSREKKERFSLILESASTNQTSMYLCASSLRRAFYNEQFFGPGTRLTVL.

This chain joins TRBV7-2 and TRBJ1-3; D is undetermined. The CDR3 spans 15 residues. The V gene's germline CDR1 is SGHTA and CDR2 FQGNSA. The V gene lost 6 bases and the J gene lost 2 bases, with 14 bases spanning the gap. The CDR3 DNA is TGTGCCAGCAGTATAAACTTCGGGACTGGAAACACCATATATTTT. Translated, it gives CASSINFGTGNTIYF.

This clonotype was observed a handful of times. The chain couples TRBV27 to TRBJ1-3; D is possibly TRBD1 (6 bases). This CDR3 is 14 amino acids long. Germline V gives CDR1 MNHEY, CDR2 SMNVEV (reference sequence). V shed 6 bases and J shed 2 bases, with 11 bases lying between them. For the CDR3, the DNA is TGTGCCAGCAGGGGGGCTAAAGCTGGAAACACCATATATTTT. It is translated as CASRGAKAGNTIYF.

This chain uses TRBV11-2 with TRBJ2-6; 7 nucleotides line up with TRBD1. After removal of 4 bases from V and 0 bases from J, the junction contained 9 bases not matched to a gene. CDR3 length equals 18 residues. The germline V gene encodes CDR1 SGHAT and CDR2 FQNNGV. This CDR3 reads CASSSQTGFLSGANVLTF. DNA of the CDR3: TGTGCCAGCAGCTCGCAGACAGGGTTCCTCTCTGGGGCCAACGTCCTGACTTTC.

This clonotype was seen only a few times. V is TRBV28 and J is TRBJ2-7; tentative D call: TRBD2 (6 bases). V lost 2 bases and J 6 bases, leaving 14 bases between the germline ends. There are 14 residues in the CDR3. From germline, CDR1 is MDHEN and CDR2 SYDVKM. The CDR3 loop reads CASSLNLASGEQYF. CDR3 coding DNA: TGTGCCAGCAGTTTAAATCTAGCGTCGGGCGAGCAGTACTTC.

The chain is built from TRBV2 and TRBJ2-2, with 10 positions matching TRBD2. The trim removed 3 bases at V and 6 bases at J, leaving 10 bases unmatched. The germline gives CDR1 SNHLY, CDR2 FYNNEI. This CDR3 spans 17 amino acids. This chain's CDR3 is CASSDPQRGGSAGELFF. The CDR3 region has the DNA TGTGCCAGCAGTGATCCCCAGCGGGGGGGCTCCGCCGGGGAGCTGTTTTTT. The whole variable domain, remainder taken from reference TRBV2 and TRBJ2-2, is EPEVTQTPSHQVTQMGQEVILRCVPISNHLYFYWYRQILGQKVEFLVSFYNNEISEKSEIFDDQFSVERPDGSNFTLKIRSTKLEDSAMYFCASSDPQRGGSAGELFFGEGSRLTVL.